The subject of this entry is one T cell receptor beta chain. Method: immunoSEQ multiplex PCR; TCRdb's copy keeps in-frame clones and lacks some. The sample yields 30,000 to 40,000 clones, 90% seen once. The sample comes from a study of T cell changes during pregnancy in multiple sclerosis. The sequencing used CD4+ T cells from peripheral blood mononuclear cells, collected in the second trimester of pregnancy. The clonotype comes from a female donor with multiple sclerosis, enrolled in a pregnancy study.

The CDR3 nucleotides are TGTGCCTGGAGTGGCCCCGGGACAGGCGAAGAAAAACTGTTTTTT. Amino acids: CAWSGPGTGEEKLFF. The chain uses TRBV30 and TRBJ1-4; 8 positions agree with TRBD1. Looked up from germline, CDR1 is GTSNPN and CDR2 is SVGIG (reference sequence). Losses at the gene ends were 1 base for V and 8 bases for J; bases not matched to a gene: 9. CDR3 size: 15 residues. The full variable domain, rest sourced from reference TRBV30 and TRBJ1-4, is SQTIHQWPATLVQPVGSPLSLECTVEGTSNPNLYWYRQAAGRGLQLLFYSVGIGQISSEVPQNLSASRPQDRQFILSSKKLLLSDSGFYLCAWSGPGTGEEKLFFGSGTQLSVL.